A single sample gave rise to the 3 T cell receptor beta chains below, sequenced in a study of T cells after yellow fever vaccination. TCRdb re-called the 5' RACE reads through MiXCR, storing one row per CDR3 protein. The sample holds around 310,000 distinct CDR3 sequences; approximately 4% are singletons and the top ten take less than 25%. The sample here was PBMCs, taken 5 days after the yellow fever booster vaccination. Receptors were obtained from a man aged 18 to 30 who received the YFV17D yellow fever vaccine.

The V gene is TRBV12-3 or TRBV12-4, the J gene TRBJ2-5, with a possible D match to TRBD2 (5 bases). The CDR3 extends over 14 amino acids. Trimming stripped 6 bases from V and 1 base from J, with 12 bases between. The CDR3 sequence: CASSPDGLQETQYF. CDR3 DNA: TGTGCCAGCAGCCCGGACGGACTCCAAGAGACCCAGTACTTC.

This clonotype was seen more than once but under ten times. The V gene is TRBV5-1, the J gene TRBJ2-2; weak D call: TRBD1 (5 bases). CDR3 size: 14 residues. Trimming removed 0 bases at V and 7 bases at J, with 10 bases between. Germline V gene lookup returns CDR1 SGHRS and CDR2 YFSETQ. The CDR3 protein is CASSLGQGDGELFF. CDR3 nucleotides: TGCGCCAGCAGCTTGGGCCAGGGCGACGGGGAGCTGTTTTTT.

The genes are TRBV19 and TRBJ2-1, with no clear D. V dropped 1 base and J dropped 1 base, with 14 bases sitting between them. The CDR3 is made up of 17 amino acids. The germline CDR1 and CDR2 sequences are LNHDA and SQIVND (reference sequence). CDR3 nucleotide sequence: TGTGCCAGTAGTATAGTTTTAGAACGGATATCCTACAATGAGCAGTTCTTC. It translates to CASSIVLERISYNEQFF.